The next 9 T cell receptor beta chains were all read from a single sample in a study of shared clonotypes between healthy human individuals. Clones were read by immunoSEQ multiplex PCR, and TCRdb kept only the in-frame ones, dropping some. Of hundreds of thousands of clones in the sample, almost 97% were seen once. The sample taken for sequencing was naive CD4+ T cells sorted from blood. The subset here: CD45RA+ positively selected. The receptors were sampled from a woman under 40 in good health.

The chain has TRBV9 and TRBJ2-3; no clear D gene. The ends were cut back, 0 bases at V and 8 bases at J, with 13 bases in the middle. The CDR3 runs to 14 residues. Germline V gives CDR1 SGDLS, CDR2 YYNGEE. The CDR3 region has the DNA TGTGCCAGCAGCGTAGATTTAGCCCAAAGTACGCAGTATTTT. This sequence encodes CASSVDLAQSTQYF. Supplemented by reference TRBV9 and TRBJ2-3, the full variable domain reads DSGVTQTPKHLITATGQRVTLRCSPRSGDLSVYWYQQSLDQGLQFLIQYYNGEERAKGNILERFSAQQFPDLHSELNLSSLELGDSALYFCASSVDLAQSTQYFGPGTRLTVL.

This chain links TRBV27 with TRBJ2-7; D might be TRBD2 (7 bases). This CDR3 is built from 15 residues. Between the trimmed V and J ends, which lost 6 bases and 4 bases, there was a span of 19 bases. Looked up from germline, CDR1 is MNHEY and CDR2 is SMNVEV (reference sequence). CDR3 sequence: CASSLAGEGNYEQYF. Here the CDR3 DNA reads TGTGCCAGCAGCCTCGCAGGGGAGGGTAATTACGAGCAGTACTTC.

The CDR3 region is CASRPQGALTGEQYF. For the CDR3, the DNA is TGTGCCAGCAGACCTCAGGGGGCCCTAACGGGTGAGCAGTACTTC. This sequence joins TRBV28 and TRBJ2-5; 8 bases fit TRBD1. Per the germline V gene, CDR1 is MDHEN and CDR2 is SYDVKM. The CDR3 length is 15 residues. J gave up 11 bases and V 6 bases, and 17 bases lay outside the gene matches. Full variable domain (outside the CDR3, taken from reference TRBV28 and TRBJ2-5): DVKVTQSSRYLVKRTGEKVFLECVQDMDHENMFWYRQDPGLGLRLIYFSYDVKMKEKGDIPEGYSVSREKKERFSLILESASTNQTSMYLCASRPQGALTGEQYFGPGTRLLVL.

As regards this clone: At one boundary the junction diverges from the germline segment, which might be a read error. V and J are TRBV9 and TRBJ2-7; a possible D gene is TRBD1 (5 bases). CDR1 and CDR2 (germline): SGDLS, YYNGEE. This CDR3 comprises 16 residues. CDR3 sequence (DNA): TGTGCCAGCAGCGTAGAGGGGTCGGCAGTTTCCTGCGAGCAGTACTTC. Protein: CASSVEGSAVSCEQYF.

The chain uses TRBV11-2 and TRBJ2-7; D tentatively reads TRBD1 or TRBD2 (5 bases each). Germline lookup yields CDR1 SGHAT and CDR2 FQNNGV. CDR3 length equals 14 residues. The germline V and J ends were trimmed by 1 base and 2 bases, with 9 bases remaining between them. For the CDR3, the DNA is TGTGCCAGCAGCTTAGTCAGGGACCCCTACGAGCAGTACTTC. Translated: CASSLVRDPYEQYF.

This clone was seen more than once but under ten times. This CDR3 is CSVGGLNQPQHF. For the CDR3, the DNA is TGCAGCGTTGGTGGTCTAAATCAGCCCCAGCATTTT. The V gene is TRBV29-1, the J gene TRBJ1-5; D unresolved. Per the germline V gene, CDR1 is SQVTM and CDR2 is ANQGSEA. V was shortened by 4 bases and J by 4 bases, with 8 bases between the two germline ends. CDR3 length equals 12 residues.

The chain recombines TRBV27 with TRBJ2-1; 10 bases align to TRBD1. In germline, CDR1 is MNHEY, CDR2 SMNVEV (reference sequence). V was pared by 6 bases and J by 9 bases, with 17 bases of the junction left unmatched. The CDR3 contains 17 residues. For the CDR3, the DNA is TGTGCCAGCAGAACCTTACCGCGGACAGGGGGTCAGGTTGAGCAGTTCTTC. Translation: CASRTLPRTGGQVEQFF.

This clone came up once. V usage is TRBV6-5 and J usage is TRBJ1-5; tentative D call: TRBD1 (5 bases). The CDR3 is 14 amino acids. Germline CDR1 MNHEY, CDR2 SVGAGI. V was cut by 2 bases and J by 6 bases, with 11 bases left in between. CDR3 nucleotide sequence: TGTGCCAGCAGTTACGGTCAGGGCGCTCAGCCCCAGCATTTT. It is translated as CASSYGQGAQPQHF.

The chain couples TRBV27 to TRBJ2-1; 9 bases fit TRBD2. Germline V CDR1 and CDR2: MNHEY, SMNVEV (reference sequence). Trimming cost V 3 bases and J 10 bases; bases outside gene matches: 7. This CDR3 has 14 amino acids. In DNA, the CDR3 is TGTGCCAGCAGTTTTTTGGCGGGGGGGGGCGAGCAGTTCTTC. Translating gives CASSFLAGGGEQFF.